These 9 T cell receptor beta chains were sequenced from one sample in a study of cytomegalovirus exposure and HLA in healthy donors. 13 Jbeta primers and 60 Vbeta primers were used for the PCR. Only in-frame clones appear in the TCRdb table, and some are missing; sequencing was by immunoSEQ multiplex PCR. In the table there are about 150,000 clones, under 90% of which are singletons. Sequenced: PBMCs. These receptors all stem from a man aged 30 to 39 in good health and CMV-seropositive.

The chain links TRBV6-5 to TRBJ1-2, with TRBD1 matching 7 bases. This CDR3 region has 15 residues. Per germline, CDR1 MNHEY and CDR2 SVGAGI. V shed 7 bases and J 4 bases; nucleotides not matched to a gene: 12. The CDR3 is CASTPRQGRGYGYTF. CDR3 in DNA: TGTGCCAGCACCCCGAGACAGGGCCGGGGCTATGGCTACACCTTC.

The J gene is TRBJ2-1, the V gene TRBV5-1; 7 bases are a match to TRBD1. V lost 3 bases and J lost 4; bases outside the gene matches: 16. Germline V gene sequence: CDR1 SGHRS, CDR2 YFSETQ. The CDR3 length is 18 residues. This chain's CDR3 is CASSSTAGTVSQYNEQFF. The CDR3 DNA reads as TGCGCCAGCAGCTCAACGGCCGGGACAGTTTCTCAATACAATGAGCAGTTCTTC.

The rearrangement uses TRBV4-2 and TRBJ2-1; tentatively, D is TRBD2 (7 bases). Trimming removed 4 bases at V and 5 bases at J, with 15 bases between. Germline CDR1 and CDR2: LGHNA and YNFKEQ. There are 15 residues in the CDR3. In DNA, the CDR3 is TGTGCCAGCAGCCCAGGGGACTATAGGAACAATGAGCAGTTCTTC. Translating it yields CASSPGDYRNNEQFF.

This clone was counted a single time. V usage is TRBV6-5 and J usage is TRBJ2-7, with 10 bases aligning to TRBD1. The length of the CDR3 is 15 residues. Germline CDR1 reads MNHEY; CDR2 reads SVGAGI. V was pared by 10 bases and J by 2 bases, with 11 bases of the junction left unmatched. CDR3 DNA: TGTGCCACCAAAGTACCGGGACAGGGGACCTACGAGCAGTACTTC. Its protein product is CATKVPGQGTYEQYF.

The chain couples TRBV28 to TRBJ2-1, with D possibly matching TRBD2 (6 bases). V was pared by 10 bases and J by 2 bases, with 15 bases between. The CDR3 runs 14 residues. The V gene's germline CDR1 is MDHEN and CDR2 SYDVKM. CDR3 amino acids: CATYERGTYNEQFF. DNA of the CDR3: TGTGCCACCTACGAACGGGGGACCTACAATGAGCAGTTCTTC.

This clone has more than one count but fewer than ten. The rearrangement uses TRBV4-2 and TRBJ1-2, with a tentative D call TRBD1 (6 bases). V lost 5 bases to trimming and J lost 8 bases, with 15 bases between them. Germline V gene data show CDR1 as LGHNA and CDR2 as YNFKEQ. CDR3 size: 13 residues. The CDR3 sequence: CASSSTGSGGYTF. CDR3 coding DNA: TGTGCCAGCAGCTCCACAGGGTCTGGAGGCTACACCTTC.

The V and J genes are TRBV19 and TRBJ2-1, with 7 bases fitting TRBD1. This CDR3 is built from 16 residues. Trimming cost V 3 bases and J 2 bases; bases outside gene matches: 7. CDR1 is LNHDA and CDR2 is SQIVND in the germline V gene (reference sequence). The CDR3 sequence: CASSISGQTTYNEQFF. CDR3 in DNA: TGTGCCAGTAGTATTTCGGGACAGACTACCTACAATGAGCAGTTCTTC.

This rearrangement joins TRBV2 to TRBJ1-5; 12 nucleotides match TRBD1. Germline loops: CDR1 SNHLY, CDR2 FYNNEI. Trimming at V came to 6 bases and at J to 4 bases, leaving 10 bases not matched to a gene. This CDR3 has 17 amino acids. CDR3 region: CASRARGTGGPNQPQHF. CDR3 nucleotide sequence: TGTGCCAGCAGGGCCCGAGGGACAGGGGGCCCTAATCAGCCCCAGCATTTT.

The CDR3 DNA sequence: TGTGCCAGCAGCTTAGTATTCTACGGCCAAGAGACCCAGTACTTC. Protein: CASSLVFYGQETQYF. The genes are TRBV11-3 and TRBJ2-5, with D unclear. V lost 1 base, J lost 1 base, and 10 bases lay in between. The CDR3 consists of 15 residues. Germline assignment: CDR1 SGHNT and CDR2 YENEEA.